This T cell receptor beta chain was sequenced in a study of blood T cells in healthy people across ages. Primed by a sample-barcoded 5' primer and a J-beta primer mix, a second PCR proceeded for 7 to 11 cycles. TCRdb reprocessed the 5' RACE reads with MiXCR, giving one entry per CDR3 protein. This table holds about 780,000 distinct CDR3 sequences, roughly 24% found once. Worth noting for this clonotype: As the CDR3 is not closed by the conserved phenylalanine or tryptophan, this likely results from a read error.

Trimming left V 2 bases short and J 10 bases short, with 19 bases between. The CDR3 extends over 15 amino acids. Germline CDR1 and CDR2: SGHTA and FQGNSA. The sample also formed part of further work on T cells of mothers and their children.

Input material: blood. The chain employs TRBV7-2 and TRBJ2-3; no definite D call. The receptor was derived from a boy younger than 18 in good health. The CDR3 region has the DNA TGTGCCAGCAGCTTATCGAGTGGGAATCAGGCTGCGCAGTATCTT. Encoded protein: CASSLSSGNQAAQYL.